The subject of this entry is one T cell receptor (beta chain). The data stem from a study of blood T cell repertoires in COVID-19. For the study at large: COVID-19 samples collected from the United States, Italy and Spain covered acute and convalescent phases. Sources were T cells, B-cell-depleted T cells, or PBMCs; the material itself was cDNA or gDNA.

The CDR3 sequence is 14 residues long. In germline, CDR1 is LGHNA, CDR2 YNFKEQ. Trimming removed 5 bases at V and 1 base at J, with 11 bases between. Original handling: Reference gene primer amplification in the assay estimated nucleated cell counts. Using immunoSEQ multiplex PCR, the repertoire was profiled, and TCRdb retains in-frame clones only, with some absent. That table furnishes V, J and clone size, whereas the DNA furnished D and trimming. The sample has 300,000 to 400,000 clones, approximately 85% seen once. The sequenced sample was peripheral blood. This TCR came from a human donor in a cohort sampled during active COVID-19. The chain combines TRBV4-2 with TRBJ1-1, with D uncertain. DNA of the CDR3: TGTGCCAGCAGCTTAGTCGGGGAGAACACTGAAGCTTTCTTT. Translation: CASSLVGENTEAFF.